This T cell receptor beta chain was found in a study of cytomegalovirus exposure and HLA in healthy donors. Study-wide results and caveats: As a later analysis showed, a missense DCLRE1C variant was linked to trimming of TCR beta V- and J-genes. What a later analysis showed was that several of the most significant clusters appeared linked to common viral pathogens.

This clone was counted once. Antigen unknown. It was with 60 Vbeta and 13 Jbeta primers that the PCR ran. Method: immunoSEQ multiplex PCR; TCRdb's copy keeps in-frame clones and lacks some. The sample shows roughly 180,000 clones, roughly 80% of them seen only once. From germline, CDR1 is SGHNT and CDR2 YYREEE (reference sequence). This CDR3 is 15 amino acids long. The ends lost 3 bases at V and 9 bases at J; junction bases unmatched: 7. This chain uses TRBV5-4 with TRBJ2-1; 12 nucleotides line up with TRBD2. The source material was PBMCs. The receptor comes from a man aged 40-50 years in good health and CMV-seronegative. CDR3 protein: CASSSATSGRFEQFF. In DNA form, the CDR3 reads TGTGCCAGCAGCTCCGCCACTAGCGGGAGGTTTGAGCAGTTCTTC.